Presented here are 22 T cell receptor beta chains from one specimen sequenced in a study of blood T cell repertoires in COVID-19. The table came from immunoSEQ multiplex PCR; TCRdb's copy has only in-frame clones and leaves some out. The sample carries roughly 330,000 clones, around 83% recorded once. The specimen was peripheral blood. The source of these receptors is a woman aged 45-60 years with acute or convalescent COVID-19.

The chain is built from TRBV14 and TRBJ2-7, with D maybe TRBD2 (6 bases). CDR1 is SGHDN, CDR2 FVKESK, per germline. V was clipped by 4 bases and J by 3 bases, with 13 bases between them. The CDR3 consists of 14 residues. The CDR3 here is CASSLPGTYYEQYV. The CDR3 DNA is TGTGCCAGCAGCCTTCCCGGGACTTACTACGAGCAGTACGTC.

The V call is TRBV9, the J call TRBJ1-2; TRBD1 agrees at 8 bases. V shed 7 bases and J 2 bases; nucleotides not matched to a gene: 4. CDR3 length equals 13 residues. Germline values: CDR1 SGDLS, CDR2 YYNGEE. The CDR3 region is CASARTGNYGYTF. In nucleotides, the CDR3 is TGTGCCAGCGCGAGGACAGGGAACTATGGCTACACCTTC.

This clone was seen a few times. J is TRBJ2-2 and V is TRBV18; perhaps TRBD1 as D (6 bases). Trimming cost V 5 bases and J 7 bases, with 17 bases left between them. The CDR3 is made up of 15 amino acids. Germline V gene sequence: CDR1 KGHSH, CDR2 LQKENI. CDR3 bases: TGTGCCAGCTCATCTTCAGGGGCGCAACACGGGGAGCTGTTTTTT. It codes for CASSSSGAQHGELFF.

The chain links TRBV7-9 to TRBJ1-1; a weak D match, TRBD1 (5 bases). The CDR3 length is 12 residues. V lost 3 bases, J lost 8 bases, and 10 bases lay in between. Germline values: CDR1 SEHNR, CDR2 FQNEAQ (reference sequence). In DNA form, the CDR3 reads TGTGCCAGCAGCTTTCAGGGTGTGGAAGCTTTCTTT. Translating gives CASSFQGVEAFF.

The V and J genes are TRBV27 and TRBJ2-5; 10 nucleotides line up with TRBD1. The CDR3 runs 17 residues. Germline trimming cut 4 bases from V and 9 bases from J; bases unmatched to any gene: 17. The germline CDR1 and CDR2 sequences are MNHEY and SMNVEV (reference sequence). The CDR3: CASSSRRDRGSVGAQYF. In DNA, the CDR3 is TGTGCCAGCAGTTCAAGGAGGGACAGGGGTTCCGTTGGGGCCCAGTACTTC.

The chain links TRBV18 to TRBJ1-1; TRBD1 agrees at 8 bases. V shed 3 bases and J 6 bases; nucleotides not matched to a gene: 12. The CDR3 is made up of 16 amino acids. CDR1 is KGHSH, CDR2 LQKENI, per germline. The CDR3 sequence is CASSPSGGLYRSEAFF. CDR3 DNA: TGTGCCAGCTCACCCTCAGGGGGCCTCTATAGGTCTGAAGCTTTCTTT.

The chain is built from TRBV5-5 and TRBJ1-1; TRBD1 agrees at 7 bases. Germline CDR1 reads SGHKS; CDR2 reads YYEKEE (reference sequence). CDR3 length: 12 residues. V trimming: 5 bases; J trimming: 9 bases; junction bases outside the gene matches: 7. In DNA form, the CDR3 reads TGTGCCAGCAGTCGACAGGGAGGTAAAGCTTTCTTT. The encoded protein is CASSRQGGKAFF.

The gene calls are TRBV19 and TRBJ1-2; tentatively, D is TRBD1 (5 bases). The length of the CDR3 is 12 residues. Trimming stripped 10 bases from V and 4 bases from J, with 13 bases between. Per germline, CDR1 LNHDA and CDR2 SQIVND (reference sequence). The CDR3 loop reads CATEAGGYGYTF. DNA of the CDR3: TGTGCCACAGAAGCGGGGGGCTATGGCTACACCTTC.

The chain employs TRBV4-2 and TRBJ2-1; 9 bases align to TRBD2. Germline CDR1 and CDR2: LGHNA and YNFKEQ. Unmatched junction bases numbered 5, after V lost 3 bases and J lost 5 bases. This CDR3 contains 15 residues. In DNA form, the CDR3 reads TGTGCCAGCAGCCAGCGACTAGCGGCCCACAATGAGCAGTTCTTC. This translates into CASSQRLAAHNEQFF.

The rearrangement uses TRBV5-1 and TRBJ2-1, with no clear D. The CDR3 is made up of 12 amino acids. Germline values: CDR1 SGHRS, CDR2 YFSETQ. The V end was cut by 0 bases, the J end by 9 bases, with 7 bases between. The CDR3 DNA reads as TGCGCCAGCAGCTTGGATCTAGGTGAGCAGTTCTTC. It encodes CASSLDLGEQFF.

This clone occurred a few times. The rearrangement uses TRBV6-1 and TRBJ1-1, with D perhaps TRBD1 (5 bases). Germline V CDR1 and CDR2: MNHNS, SASEGT. The CDR3 runs to 13 residues. The V end was cut by 2 bases, the J end by 7 bases, with 11 bases between. The CDR3: CASSESRGIEAFF. As DNA, the CDR3 is TGTGCCAGCAGTGAAAGTAGGGGTATTGAAGCTTTCTTT.

This chain links TRBV12-3 or TRBV12-4 with TRBJ1-4; D may be TRBD1 (5 bases). The CDR3 is made up of 12 amino acids. V was shortened by 8 bases and J by 8 bases, with 12 bases between the two germline ends. The CDR3: CASRQRGEKLFF. The CDR3 coding sequence is TGTGCCAGCCGTCAAAGGGGCGAAAAACTGTTTTTT.

V usage is TRBV19 and J usage is TRBJ1-2, with D hard to call. The V gene lost 2 bases and the J gene lost 0 bases, with 10 bases spanning the gap. The CDR3 totals 15 residues. Germline CDR1 and CDR2: LNHDA and SQIVND (reference sequence). For the CDR3, the DNA is TGTGCCAGTAGTATATCCTCGTCCGCTAACTATGGCTACACCTTC. It encodes CASSISSSANYGYTF.

The table lists this clone with a count of one. The V gene is TRBV6-1, the J gene TRBJ1-4, with D tentatively TRBD1 (6 bases). V dropped 4 bases and J dropped 5 bases, with 17 bases sitting between them. Per the germline V gene, CDR1 is MNHNS and CDR2 is SASEGT. The CDR3 runs to 16 residues. Here the CDR3 reads CASSVTRRTANEKLFF. The CDR3 DNA reads TGTGCCAGCAGTGTAACGAGGAGGACAGCGAATGAAAAACTGTTTTTT.

The chain uses TRBV5-4 and TRBJ2-5; tentatively, D is TRBD2 (6 bases). There are 15 residues in the CDR3. V shed 4 bases and J shed 2 bases, with 15 bases lying between them. Germline CDR1 and CDR2: SGHNT and YYREEE (reference sequence). CDR3 in amino acids: CASSQSAGLQETQYF. In nucleotides, the CDR3 is TGTGCCAGCAGCCAGAGCGCGGGACTTCAAGAGACCCAGTACTTC.

The rearrangement joins TRBV5-1 to TRBJ2-1, with 11 bases aligning to TRBD2. Germline V gene lookup returns CDR1 SGHRS and CDR2 YFSETQ. V was clipped by 6 bases and J by 7 bases; unmatched bases: 6. The CDR3 has 14 residues. The CDR3 coding sequence is TGCGCCAGCACCCTCGTAGCGGGGGGGAATGAGCAGTTCTTC. It specifies CASTLVAGGNEQFF.

V gene TRBV5-4 combines with J gene TRBJ2-1; TRBD2 matches at 8 bases. This CDR3 contains 16 residues. V lost 7 bases, J lost 0 bases, and 9 bases stayed unmatched. Per the germline V gene, CDR1 is SGHNT and CDR2 is YYREEE (reference sequence). CDR3 DNA sequence: TGTGCCAGCCGGGCGGGAGGTCTAGGCTCCTACAATGAGCAGTTCTTC. The encoded protein is CASRAGGLGSYNEQFF.

The chain uses TRBV6-5 and TRBJ1-4; a possible D gene is TRBD1 (6 bases). This CDR3 comprises 15 residues. The V and J ends lost 6 bases and 3 bases respectively, with 14 bases between them. CDR1 is MNHEY and CDR2 is SVGAGI in the germline V gene. The CDR3 DNA sequence: TGTGCCAGCAGAAACTGGGGGGGGCCTAATGAAAAACTGTTTTTT. This gives the protein CASRNWGGPNEKLFF.

The chain couples TRBV9 to TRBJ2-3; the D is unclear. The CDR3 length is 12 residues. Germline V gene data show CDR1 as SGDLS and CDR2 as YYNGEE. With 3 bases removed from V and 4 bases from J, the gap between germline ends came to 6 bases. The CDR3, as DNA: TGTGCCAGCAGCGCCCTAGCAGATACGCAGTATTTT. Residues: CASSALADTQYF.

There are many counts of this clone. This CDR3 reads CASSNGRGGGSEAFF. The CDR3, as DNA: TGTGCCAGCAGCAACGGCCGCGGCGGGGGCTCTGAAGCTTTCTTT. The V and J genes are TRBV5-4 and TRBJ1-1; D may be TRBD1 (6 bases). Germline V gives CDR1 SGHNT, CDR2 YYREEE (reference sequence). Trimming stripped 4 bases from V and 6 bases from J, with 19 bases between. This CDR3 spans 15 amino acids.

This clone appeared a few times. This chain links TRBV5-1 with TRBJ2-3, with D maybe TRBD2 (6 bases). CDR3 length: 15 amino acids. Germline loops: CDR1 SGHRS, CDR2 YFSETQ. Trimming cost V 0 bases and J 5 bases, with 13 bases left between them. CDR3 in DNA: TGCGCCAGCAGCTTGGGCGGGGTCGGGGAAGATACGCAGTATTTT. Its protein product is CASSLGGVGEDTQYF.

The chain's CDR3 is CASSEIIGGFPYNEQFF. The DNA of the CDR3 is TGTGCCAGCAGTGAGATAATAGGGGGATTCCCATACAATGAGCAGTTCTTC. V gene TRBV25-1 combines with J gene TRBJ2-1, with D possibly being TRBD1 (6 bases). The germline CDR1 and CDR2 sequences are MGHDK and SYGVNS. V was trimmed by 3 bases and J by 4 bases, leaving 19 bases between them. The CDR3 contains 17 residues.